This T cell receptor (beta chain) was sequenced for a study of shared clonotypes between healthy human individuals. The study, taken as a whole, reports: Among four donors, about 5% of naive CD4 clonotypes were found in common. Limitation of the genetic and exposure-history diversity represented came from the few donors.

Clones were read by immunoSEQ multiplex PCR, and TCRdb kept only the in-frame ones, dropping some. The sample has some 2,400,000 clones, around 95% seen once. On this clone itself: What it binds is unknown. The sample has other DNA sequences that encode this CDR3 too.

This sequence originates from a man between 18 and 35 years old in good health. The sample comprised naive CD4+ T cells sorted from blood. Subset reported: CD45RA+ positively selected.

CDR3 coding DNA: TGTGCCAGCAGATTGGACAGTCTGAACACTGAAGCTTTCTTT. This encodes CASRLDSLNTEAFF. J is TRBJ1-1 and V is TRBV6-5; TRBD1 is a possible D gene (6 bases). The germline CDR1 and CDR2 sequences are MNHEY and SVGAGI. Trimming took 6 bases from V and 0 from J, leaving 11 bases between them. The CDR3 runs 14 residues.